These 5 T cell receptor beta chains were sequenced from one sample in a study of T cells after yellow fever vaccination. TCRdb passed the 5' RACE reads through MiXCR, listing each CDR3 protein once. The table shows 65,000 to 90,000 distinct CDR3 sequences, with 13% occurring only once. The sample was CD8+ T cells not binding an NS4B(214-222) dextramer, sorted from PBMCs, taken 21 days after the first yellow fever vaccination. Receptors originate from a man younger than 30 who received the YFV17D yellow fever vaccine.

There are a few counts of this clonotype. V is TRBV6-2 or TRBV6-3 and J is TRBJ2-7; D call uncertain. V was trimmed by 2 bases and J by 3 bases, leaving 8 bases between them. CDR3 length equals 13 residues. The germline CDR1 and CDR2 sequences are MNHEY and SVGEGT. The CDR3 here is CASSYVGNYEQYF. CDR3 bases: TGTGCCAGCAGTTACGTCGGAAACTACGAGCAGTACTTC.

This clonotype was detected a few times. The chain links TRBV29-1 to TRBJ2-1; D gene ambiguous. Germline V lookup: CDR1 SQVTM, CDR2 ANQGSEA. Trimming cost V 1 base and J 7 bases, with 5 bases left between them. The CDR3 length is 11 residues. As DNA, the CDR3 is TGCAGCGTTGAAGGGGTGAATGAGCAGTTCTTC. Protein product: CSVEGVNEQFF.

The chain links TRBV6-2 or TRBV6-3 to TRBJ2-5; D not resolved. Trimming left V 2 bases short and J 2 bases short, with 9 bases between. The CDR3 extends over 14 amino acids. Germline lookup yields CDR1 MNHEY and CDR2 SVGEGT. CDR3 sequence reads: CASSYGHRQETQYF. CDR3 in DNA: TGTGCCAGCAGTTACGGTCATCGGCAAGAGACCCAGTACTTC.

In its sample, this clonotype was seen a few times. The chain links TRBV30 to TRBJ2-3, with a tentative D call TRBD2 (6 bases). The V end was cut by 2 bases, the J end by 1 base, with 10 bases between. Germline loops: CDR1 GTSNPN, CDR2 SVGIG (reference sequence). There are 14 residues in the CDR3. The CDR3 region is CAWSWGLRTDTQYF. DNA of the CDR3: TGTGCCTGGAGTTGGGGACTGCGCACAGATACGCAGTATTTT.

This clonotype came up a few times. The chain uses TRBV4-1 and TRBJ1-5, with 10 positions matching TRBD1. Germline lookup yields CDR1 MGHRA and CDR2 YSYEKL. Germline trimming cut 4 bases from V and 3 bases from J; bases unmatched to any gene: 6. This CDR3 is 16 amino acids long. In DNA form, the CDR3 reads TGCGCCAGCAGCCCGACAGGGGGCTCCACCAATCAGCCCCAGCATTTT. Encoded protein: CASSPTGGSTNQPQHF.